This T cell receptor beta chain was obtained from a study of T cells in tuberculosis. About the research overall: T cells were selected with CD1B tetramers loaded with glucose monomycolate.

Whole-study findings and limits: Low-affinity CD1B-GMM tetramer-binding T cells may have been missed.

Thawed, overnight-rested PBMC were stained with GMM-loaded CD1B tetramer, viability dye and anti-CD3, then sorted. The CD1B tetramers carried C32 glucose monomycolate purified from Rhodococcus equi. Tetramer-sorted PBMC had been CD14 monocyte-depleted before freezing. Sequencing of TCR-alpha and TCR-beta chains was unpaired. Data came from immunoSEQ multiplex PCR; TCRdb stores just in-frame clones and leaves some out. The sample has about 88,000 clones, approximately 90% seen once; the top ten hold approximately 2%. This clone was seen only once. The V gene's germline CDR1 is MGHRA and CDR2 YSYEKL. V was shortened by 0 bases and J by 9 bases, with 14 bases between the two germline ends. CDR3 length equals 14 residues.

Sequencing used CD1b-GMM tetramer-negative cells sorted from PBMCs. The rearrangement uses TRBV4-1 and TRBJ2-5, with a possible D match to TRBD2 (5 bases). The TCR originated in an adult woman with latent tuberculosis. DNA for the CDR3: TGCGCCAGCAGCCAAGAACTAGGGCGGGTATCCCAGTACTTC. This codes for CASSQELGRVSQYF.